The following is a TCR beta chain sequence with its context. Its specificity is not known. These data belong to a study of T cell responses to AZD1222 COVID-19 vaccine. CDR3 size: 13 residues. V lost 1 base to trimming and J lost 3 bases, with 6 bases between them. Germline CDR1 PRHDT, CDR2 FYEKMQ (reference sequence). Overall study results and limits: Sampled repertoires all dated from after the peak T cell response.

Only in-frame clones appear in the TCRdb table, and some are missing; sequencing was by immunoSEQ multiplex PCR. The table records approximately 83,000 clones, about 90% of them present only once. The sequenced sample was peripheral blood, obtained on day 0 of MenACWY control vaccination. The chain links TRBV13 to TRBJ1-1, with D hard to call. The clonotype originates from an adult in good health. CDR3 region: CASSLVGYTEAFF. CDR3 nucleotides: TGTGCCAGCAGCTTAGTGGGATACACTGAAGCTTTCTTT.